This T cell receptor (beta chain) was sequenced for a study of T cell repertoires in cytomegalovirus infection. Study-wide background: Public TCR beta signatures provided an indication of both CMV infection and a matching HLA type. Whole-study findings and limits: What dominated the ex vivo response were HLA-C-restricted CMV-specific TCR beta clonotypes.

A word on this clonotype: Its antigen remains unidentified.

The germline V gene has CDR1 DFQATT and CDR2 SNEGSKA (reference sequence). The V and J ends lost 6 bases and 1 base respectively, with 6 bases between them. The CDR3 sequence is 11 residues long. TCRdb redid the calling of the reads with MiXCR, one entry per CDR3 protein. The top ten hold around 8.5% of the sample, which has around 94,000 distinct CDR3 sequences, approximately 15% seen once. The gene calls are TRBV20-1 and TRBJ2-5; D gene uncertain. The receptor was isolated from a human donor in good health (CMV status not recorded). Some clones in this sample may be carry-over from other donors' samples. The source material was PBMCs. CDR3 residues: CSARVQETQYF. In DNA, the CDR3 is TGCAGTGCACGGGTCCAAGAGACCCAGTACTTC.